The 11 T cell receptor beta chains below come from one sample, sequenced in a study of blood T cell repertoires in COVID-19. Clones were read by immunoSEQ multiplex PCR, and TCRdb kept only the in-frame ones, dropping some. The sample has approximately 170,000 clones; over 80% are singletons. The sample was peripheral blood. All receptors come from a man in his 70s who had recovered from COVID-19.

This clone was counted ten times or more. V usage is TRBV4-2 and J usage is TRBJ2-1, with 11 bases matching TRBD2. Germline-derived CDR1 and CDR2 are LGHNA and YNFKEQ. CDR3 length: 15 residues. V shed 2 bases and J 10 bases; nucleotides not matched to a gene: 7. The CDR3 DNA reads as TGTGCCAGCAGCCAAATAGCGGGAGGGGGACGGGAGCAGTTCTTC. Its translation is CASSQIAGGGREQFF.

V gene TRBV28 combines with J gene TRBJ2-1, with D possibly TRBD2 on 5 matching bases. V lost 6 bases, J lost 7 bases, and 16 bases lay in between. Germline V gene data show CDR1 as MDHEN and CDR2 as SYDVKM. The CDR3 contains 14 residues. Here the CDR3 reads CASRTPASRNEQFF. The CDR3 DNA is TGTGCCAGCAGAACCCCGGCTAGCAGAAATGAGCAGTTCTTC.

This clone was seen a few times. The genes are TRBV5-6 and TRBJ1-2; D ambiguous. V was shortened by 3 bases and J by 0 bases, with 12 bases between the two germline ends. The CDR3 contains 15 residues. Germline V gives CDR1 SGHDT, CDR2 YYEEEE. The CDR3 coding sequence is TGTGCCAGCAGCTCCCAGCGGGCCCCTAACTATGGCTACACCTTC. Its protein is CASSSQRAPNYGYTF.

The table lists this clone with a count of one. This chain uses TRBV3-1 (or the pseudogene TRBV3-2) with TRBJ1-5; possibly TRBD1 for D (6 bases). Looked up from germline, CDR1 is LGHDT and CDR2 is YNNKEL (reference sequence). V was pared by 1 base and J by 3 bases, with 10 bases between. CDR3 length: 15 amino acids. The CDR3 DNA reads as TGTGCCAGCAGCCAAGGACAGGTTACCAATCAGCCCCAGCATTTT. Translating it yields CASSQGQVTNQPQHF.

A few counts support this clone. The rearrangement uses TRBV5-1 and TRBJ1-1; 7 bases map to TRBD1. The germline V gene encodes CDR1 SGHRS and CDR2 YFSETQ. V dropped 9 bases and J dropped 1; count of bases not matched to a gene: 3. The CDR3 covers 12 residues. The CDR3 DNA reads TGCGCCACCGGGGACAGGAACACTGAAGCTTTCTTT. Protein: CATGDRNTEAFF.

The chain couples TRBV28 to TRBJ2-7; D is undetermined. Trimming left V 4 bases short and J 3 bases short, with 7 bases between. Germline CDR1 MDHEN, CDR2 SYDVKM. This CDR3 contains 12 residues. CDR3 protein: CASSWWSYEQYF. The CDR3 bases are TGTGCCAGCAGTTGGTGGAGCTACGAGCAGTACTTC.

This clone was counted a single time. The V and J genes are TRBV5-6 and TRBJ2-5, with 9 bases aligning to TRBD1. This CDR3 comprises 15 residues. Germline V gene sequence: CDR1 SGHDT, CDR2 YYEEEE. The V segment lost 5 bases and the J segment 5 bases; nucleotides outside the gene matches: 10. CDR3 residues: CASRSGTGSGETQYF. CDR3 DNA: TGTGCCAGCAGATCCGGGACAGGGTCAGGGGAGACCCAGTACTTC. Supplemented by reference TRBV5-6 and TRBJ2-5, the full variable domain reads DAGVTQSPTHLIKTRGQQVTLRCSPKSGHDTVSWYQQALGQGPQFIFQYYEEEERQRGNFPDRFSGHQFPNYSSELNVNALLLGDSALYLCASRSGTGSGETQYFGPGTRLLVL.

The chain joins TRBV7-9 to TRBJ1-1; a possible D gene is TRBD1 (6 bases). There are 15 residues in the CDR3. Trimming removed 3 bases from V and 5 bases from J, with 16 bases in between. Germline V lookup: CDR1 SEHNR, CDR2 FQNEAQ (reference sequence). The CDR3 region has the DNA TGTGCCAGCAGCTTTCCGCGGGGGCTAGGGACTGAAGCTTTCTTT. It encodes CASSFPRGLGTEAFF.

This chain connects TRBV12-5 to TRBJ2-3, with 10 bases matching TRBD2. Germline values: CDR1 LGHNT, CDR2 FRNRAP. The trim removed 3 bases at V and 1 base at J, leaving 1 base unmatched. The CDR3 has 15 amino acids. CDR3 bases: TGTGCTAGTGGTTTCGGGACTAGCGGCACAGATACGCAGTATTTT. Its protein product is CASGFGTSGTDTQYF.

The CDR3 sequence is CASSTGLGQPQHF. In DNA, the CDR3 is TGTGCCAGCAGCACAGGTTTGGGTCAGCCCCAGCATTTT. V usage is TRBV11-2 and J usage is TRBJ1-5; possibly TRBD1 for D (5 bases). This CDR3 comprises 13 residues. With 5 bases removed from V and 6 bases from J, the gap between germline ends came to 11 bases. CDR1 is SGHAT and CDR2 is FQNNGV in the germline V gene.

This chain connects TRBV19 to TRBJ2-1; perhaps TRBD2 as D (5 bases). The CDR3 consists of 11 residues. The V gene lost 5 bases and the J gene lost 10 bases, with 9 bases spanning the gap. Germline CDR1 is LNHDA and CDR2 is SQIVND (reference sequence). CDR3 sequence: CASSQAGEQFF. The CDR3 DNA reads as TGTGCCAGTAGTCAGGCGGGCGAGCAGTTCTTC. Using reference TRBV19 and TRBJ2-1 for the parts outside the CDR3, the full variable domain is DGGITQSPKYLFRKEGQNVTLSCEQNLNHDAMYWYRQDPGQGLRLIYYSQIVNDFQKGDIAEGYSVSREKKESFPLTVTSAQKNPTAFYLCASSQAGEQFFGPGTRLTVL.